The 21 T cell receptor beta chains below were found in one sample sequenced in a study of OX40 agonist ivuxolimab in advanced cancers. TCRdb's table, derived via immunoSEQ multiplex PCR, lists solely in-frame clones and lacks some. This table has approximately 59,000 clones, 80% to 90% appearing once. This specimen consisted of CD4+ or CD8+ T cells sorted from blood, obtained in a trial of the OX40 agonist ivuxolimab. Receptors originate from an adult with an advanced solid tumor such as melanoma, head and neck, liver or kidney cancer.

There are a few counts of this clone. The chain couples TRBV7-8 to TRBJ1-5; a possible D gene is TRBD1 (5 bases). The CDR3 consists of 14 residues. Germline V gene sequence: CDR1 SGHVS, CDR2 FQNEAQ. Trimming took off 1 base at V and 9 bases at J, with 13 bases between the two ends. The CDR3: CASSLVGTAGPQHF. The CDR3 DNA sequence: TGTGCCAGCAGCTTAGTGGGGACCGCCGGGCCCCAGCATTTT.

The chain has TRBV27 and TRBJ1-2, with TRBD1 matching 7 bases. The germline CDR1 and CDR2 sequences are MNHEY and SMNVEV (reference sequence). V lost 2 bases, J lost 4 bases, and 10 bases stayed unmatched. The CDR3 runs to 16 residues. The CDR3 loop reads CASSLKAGGDGYGYTF. In nucleotides, the CDR3 is TGTGCCAGCAGTTTAAAGGCAGGGGGGGATGGCTATGGCTACACCTTC.

This clone turned up a few times. The chain couples TRBV29-1 to TRBJ1-4; D might be TRBD1 (5 bases). V lost 6 bases and J 6 bases, leaving 14 bases between the germline ends. In germline, CDR1 is SQVTM, CDR2 ANQGSEA. The CDR3 runs to 13 residues. The CDR3 region has the DNA TGCAGCGTCAGGCAGGGCGTCGATGAAAAACTGTTTTTT. Its protein product is CSVRQGVDEKLFF.

The chain employs TRBV5-1 and TRBJ1-1, with 7 bases lining up with TRBD1. This CDR3 spans 16 amino acids. V shed 6 bases, J shed 0 bases, and the junction held 11 bases outside the gene matches. The germline gives CDR1 SGHRS, CDR2 YFSETQ. DNA for the CDR3: TGCGCCAGCACCCCGTTTCGAGGGGGCATGAACACTGAAGCTTTCTTT. Protein: CASTPFRGGMNTEAFF.

This clone was observed once. DNA of the CDR3: TGTGCCAGCAGCGTAAGATTCGCCCAGACAGGGGGCGCCCCCGGCTCCTACAATGAGCAGTTCTTC. Translated, it gives CASSVRFAQTGGAPGSYNEQFF. V is TRBV9 and J is TRBJ2-1; 10 positions agree with TRBD1. This CDR3 contains 22 residues. V was clipped by 1 base and J by 0 bases; unmatched bases: 19. Germline CDR1 reads SGDLS; CDR2 reads YYNGEE. Full variable domain (rest looked up from reference TRBV9 and TRBJ2-1): DSGVTQTPKHLITATGQRVTLRCSPRSGDLSVYWYQQSLDQGLQFLIQYYNGEERAKGNILERFSAQQFPDLHSELNLSSLELGDSALYFCASSVRFAQTGGAPGSYNEQFFGPGTRLTVL.

This chain's CDR3 is CASSFNIQGYGDTQYF. The CDR3 nucleotides are TGTGCCAGCAGCTTCAACATACAGGGGTACGGAGATACGCAGTATTTT. The V call is TRBV11-2, the J call TRBJ2-3; 7 bases fit TRBD1. The CDR3 has 16 amino acids. The V and J ends lost 3 bases and 5 bases, in that order; junction bases with no gene match: 11. Germline values: CDR1 SGHAT, CDR2 FQNNGV.

CDR3 DNA sequence: TGTGCCAGCAGGAAAAGGACAGGCCCAGGGGAGCCCCAGCATTTT. Its translation: CASRKRTGPGEPQHF. The chain employs TRBV6-5 and TRBJ1-5; TRBD1 agrees at 7 bases. Germline CDR1 MNHEY, CDR2 SVGAGI. V lost 6 bases and J lost 8; bases outside the gene matches: 13. There are 15 residues in the CDR3.

The chain uses TRBV12-5 and TRBJ1-1; no reliable D call. Germline lookup yields CDR1 LGHNT and CDR2 FRNRAP. The CDR3 covers 16 residues. Between the trimmed V and J ends, which lost 5 bases and 4 bases, there was a span of 20 bases. The CDR3 reads CASGPPTYSRSTEAFF. The CDR3 region has the DNA TGTGCTAGTGGTCCCCCCACCTATTCCCGAAGCACTGAAGCTTTCTTT.

V and J are TRBV6-1 and TRBJ2-7; 10 bases map to TRBD1. The V gene's germline CDR1 is MNHNS and CDR2 SASEGT. CDR3 length: 15 residues. The junction had 8 bases not matched to a gene; V was cut back by 4 bases and J by 5 bases. CDR3 coding DNA: TGTGCCAGCAGTGGCACCGGGACAGGGGCCGACGAGCAGTACTTC. This encodes CASSGTGTGADEQYF.

This clone has only one observation. This chain joins TRBV5-5 and TRBJ2-7; D call uncertain. CDR3 length: 11 amino acids. Looked up from germline, CDR1 is SGHKS and CDR2 is YYEKEE (reference sequence). Trimming took off 2 bases at V and 11 bases at J, with 11 bases between the two ends. CDR3 region: CASSFDTAEYF. The CDR3 DNA follows: TGTGCCAGCAGCTTCGACACCGCGGAGTACTTC.

The chain recombines TRBV18 with TRBJ1-6, with 8 bases matching TRBD1. The CDR3 has 16 residues. With 1 base clipped from V and 5 bases from J, the junction kept 4 bases outside the gene matches. CDR1 and CDR2 from the germline V gene are KGHSH and LQKENI. This CDR3 reads CASSPRPDRDNSPLHF. The CDR3 region has the DNA TGTGCCAGCTCACCACGGCCGGACAGGGATAATTCACCCCTCCACTTT.

This clone was seen just once. This chain links TRBV7-3 with TRBJ2-3; D is unclear. Germline assignment: CDR1 SGHTA and CDR2 FQGTGA. This CDR3 spans 15 amino acids. Trimming left V 0 bases short and J 2 bases short, with 9 bases between. DNA for the CDR3: TGTGCCAGCAGCTTAACGAGTGGAAACACAGATACGCAGTATTTT. Translating gives CASSLTSGNTDTQYF.

This clone came up a few times. The chain joins TRBV5-1 to TRBJ1-3, with 8 bases matching TRBD1. The germline V gene encodes CDR1 SGHRS and CDR2 YFSETQ. V was pared by 0 bases and J by 7 bases, with 3 bases of the junction left unmatched. The CDR3 runs 14 residues. The CDR3 sequence is CASSLAGQVNTIYF. CDR3 in DNA: TGCGCCAGCAGCTTGGCGGGACAGGTCAACACCATATATTTT.

The table lists this clone with a count of one. The chain couples TRBV5-4 to TRBJ1-2, with TRBD1 matching 8 bases. The CDR3 totals 13 residues. After removal of 4 bases from V and 6 bases from J, the junction contained 5 bases not matched to a gene. Germline values: CDR1 SGHNT, CDR2 YYREEE (reference sequence). The DNA of the CDR3 is TGTGCCAGCAGCCCGGACAGGGTTAATGGCTACACCTTC. Translation: CASSPDRVNGYTF.

This clone has a single count. The chain links TRBV6-1 to TRBJ1-1; TRBD1 is a possible D gene (5 bases). This CDR3 is built from 16 residues. CDR1 and CDR2 from the germline V gene are MNHNS and SASEGT. Trimming pared 1 base from V and 4 bases from J, leaving 16 bases between. The CDR3 nucleotides read TGTGCCAGCAGTGAAGTGGGGGTCCACTTGGGCACTGAAGCTTTCTTT. This sequence encodes CASSEVGVHLGTEAFF.

The rearrangement uses TRBV7-3 and TRBJ2-5, with TRBD1 matching 8 bases. The ends lost 5 bases at V and 3 bases at J; junction bases unmatched: 5. Germline CDR1 and CDR2: SGHTA and FQGTGA. The CDR3 has 14 amino acids. CDR3 residues: CASSLDRVKETQYF. In nucleotides, the CDR3 is TGTGCCAGCAGCCTGGACAGGGTTAAAGAGACCCAGTACTTC.

This sequence joins TRBV7-9 and TRBJ1-2; D not resolved. This CDR3 is 14 amino acids long. Germline CDR1 and CDR2: SEHNR and FQNEAQ (reference sequence). Trimming took off 1 base at V and 1 base at J, with 7 bases between the two ends. The CDR3 nucleotides are TGTGCCAGCAGCTTAGGAGCCGTTAACTATGGCTACACCTTC. It is translated as CASSLGAVNYGYTF.

The chain employs TRBV23-1 and TRBJ2-3; TRBD1 matches 7 bases. TRBV23-1 is labeled an ORF, and its function is uncertain. V lost 0 bases and J lost 0; bases outside the gene matches: 6. The length of the CDR3 is 17 residues. The CDR3 region is CASSQSDRANSTDTQYF. CDR3 DNA: TGCGCCAGCAGTCAATCAGACAGGGCAAATAGCACAGATACGCAGTATTTT.

The chain carries TRBV28 and TRBJ1-5; D is unresolved. The CDR3 length is 12 residues. The V gene's germline CDR1 is MDHEN and CDR2 SYDVKM. Deletions cut 4 bases from V and 9 bases from J, with 10 bases between. This CDR3 is CASSYPIWPQHF. In DNA form, the CDR3 reads TGTGCCAGCAGTTACCCCATTTGGCCCCAGCATTTT.

The rearrangement joins TRBV5-1 to TRBJ1-1, with D perhaps matching TRBD1 (6 bases). V shed 0 bases and J shed 6 bases, with 15 bases lying between them. This CDR3 is built from 15 residues. Germline CDR1 reads SGHRS; CDR2 reads YFSETQ. This CDR3 is CASSLDLMRGSEAFF. CDR3 in DNA: TGCGCCAGCAGCTTGGACCTTATGAGGGGGTCTGAAGCTTTCTTT.

The chain joins TRBV19 to TRBJ1-4, with D hard to call. The CDR3 spans 15 residues. The germline V and J ends were trimmed by 1 base and 8 bases, with 14 bases remaining between them. CDR1 and CDR2 (germline): LNHDA, SQIVND (reference sequence). In nucleotides, the CDR3 is TGTGCCAGTAGTATAGGGGTAGGGCGGCGAGAAAAACTGTTTTTT. The encoded protein is CASSIGVGRREKLFF.